This TCR beta chain was recovered during a study of T cell responses to AZD1222 COVID-19 vaccine. Germline V CDR1 and CDR2: SQVTM, ANQGSEA. The CDR3 runs to 15 residues. V dropped 4 bases and J dropped 0; count of bases not matched to a gene: 8. In this sample, this clone turned up many times. Produced via immunoSEQ multiplex PCR; TCRdb's table is partial and in-frame only. The repertoire includes about 150,000 clones, roughly 90% of them detected once, and 3% to 4% sits in the top ten. The source is an adult who received the AZD1222 COVID-19 vaccine. The chain employs TRBV29-1 and TRBJ2-7, with 8 bases identical to TRBD2. The specimen was peripheral blood, collected 28 days after the second AZD1222 dose. This CDR3 is CSVGGKREHSYEQYF. DNA of the CDR3: TGCAGCGTTGGGGGGAAGCGGGAGCACTCCTACGAGCAGTACTTC.